Below, 24 T cell receptor beta chains from the same sample are listed, as sequenced in a study of cytomegalovirus exposure and HLA in healthy donors. PCR primers comprised 60 Vbeta and 13 Jbeta primers. Repertoires were generated with immunoSEQ multiplex PCR, while TCRdb's copy carries only in-frame clones and drops some. Of under 200,000 clones in the sample, roughly 80% were seen once. Sample: PBMCs. These receptors were collected from a man aged 55 to 70 in good health and CMV-seronegative.

The chain combines TRBV27 with TRBJ2-5, with a tentative D call TRBD2 (5 bases). The CDR3 has 13 amino acids. V was trimmed by 4 bases and J by 9 bases, leaving 15 bases between them. Germline lookup yields CDR1 MNHEY and CDR2 SMNVEV (reference sequence). The CDR3: CASSSGGPSAQYF. DNA of the CDR3: TGTGCCAGCAGTTCCGGAGGACCCAGTGCCCAGTACTTC.

V is TRBV13 and J is TRBJ1-2; 7 bases match TRBD1. Germline V gives CDR1 PRHDT, CDR2 FYEKMQ (reference sequence). Trimming took 4 bases from V and 2 from J; bases not matched to a gene: 1. CDR3 length equals 13 residues. The CDR3 bases are TGTGCCAGCAGCTCGACAGGGAACTATGGCTACACCTTC. Protein: CASSSTGNYGYTF.

The V and J genes are TRBV2 and TRBJ1-1, with a tentative D call TRBD1 (5 bases). Germline assignment: CDR1 SNHLY and CDR2 FYNNEI. CDR3 length: 16 amino acids. The V end lost 1 base, the J end lost 5 bases, and 17 bases lay between the germline ends. In DNA, the CDR3 is TGTGCCAGCAGTGAAGGGGGCAGTACGATGAGAACTGAAGCTTTCTTT. Its protein is CASSEGGSTMRTEAFF.

The V call is TRBV6-1, the J call TRBJ1-5; TRBD1 might be the D (5 bases). The CDR3 has 16 residues. Deletions cut 3 bases from V and 2 bases from J, with 14 bases between. Germline CDR1 MNHNS, CDR2 SASEGT. CDR3 bases: TGTGCCAGCAGTGACCTACCAGGGAGGGGCAATCAGCCCCAGCATTTT. Its translation: CASSDLPGRGNQPQHF.

This clone showed up just a few times. V gene TRBV14 combines with J gene TRBJ1-2; TRBD1 matches 10 bases. Germline V gives CDR1 SGHDN, CDR2 FVKESK. This CDR3 region has 16 residues. V lost 1 base, J lost 4 bases, and 6 bases stayed unmatched. Written as DNA, the CDR3 is TGTGCCAGCAGCCAAGCGGGGACAGGGGAGATCTATGGCTACACCTTC. Translated: CASSQAGTGEIYGYTF.

The chain couples TRBV4-3 to TRBJ2-3; possibly TRBD2 for D (5 bases). The CDR3 is 18 amino acids. Germline lookup yields CDR1 LGHNA and CDR2 YSLEER. Trimming pared 0 bases from V and 0 bases from J, leaving 16 bases between. The CDR3 spells CASSQEPHGVRSTDTQYF. The CDR3 DNA reads TGCGCCAGCAGCCAAGAACCCCACGGGGTGAGGAGCACAGATACGCAGTATTTT.

This chain uses TRBV6-1 with TRBJ1-1; 8 bases are a match to TRBD1. The junction had 9 bases not matched to a gene; V was cut back by 3 bases and J by 6 bases. The CDR3 totals 15 residues. Germline V lookup: CDR1 MNHNS, CDR2 SASEGT. CDR3 region: CASSEWTGPFAEAFF. The DNA for the CDR3 is TGTGCCAGCAGTGAGTGGACAGGGCCTTTTGCTGAAGCTTTCTTT.

CDR3 sequence reads: CASSVGLAYNEQFF. The CDR3 nucleotides read TGTGCCAGCAGTGTGGGACTAGCCTACAATGAGCAGTTCTTC. V gene TRBV2 combines with J gene TRBJ2-1, with 8 bases lining up with TRBD2. Germline V gene sequence: CDR1 SNHLY, CDR2 FYNNEI. The CDR3 covers 14 residues. Germline trimming cut 4 bases from V and 2 bases from J; bases unmatched to any gene: 1.

This chain joins TRBV6-1 and TRBJ1-4; D might be TRBD1 (5 bases). Germline assignment: CDR1 MNHNS and CDR2 SASEGT. V lost 1 base to trimming and J lost 8 bases, with 14 bases between them. CDR3 length: 15 residues. The CDR3 protein is CASSEEPIGAEKLFF. CDR3 bases: TGTGCCAGCAGTGAAGAGCCGATTGGGGCGGAAAAACTGTTTTTT.

The J gene is TRBJ2-2, the V gene TRBV6-5; perhaps TRBD1 as D (6 bases). Looked up from germline, CDR1 is MNHEY and CDR2 is SVGAGI. V lost 8 bases, J lost 1 base, and 14 bases lay in between. The CDR3 length is 15 residues. The DNA of the CDR3 is TGTGCCAGCCGCGCAGGGGCCTTGAACACCGGGGAGCTGTTTTTT. This encodes CASRAGALNTGELFF.

The chain joins TRBV19 to TRBJ2-7; D not resolved. The CDR3 loop spans 14 amino acids. V dropped 3 bases and J dropped 2 bases, with 11 bases sitting between them. CDR1 and CDR2 from the germline V gene are LNHDA and SQIVND (reference sequence). The CDR3 DNA reads TGTGCCAGTAGTATCCCCGGCGGTGCCTACGAGCAGTACTTC. Its translation is CASSIPGGAYEQYF.

Turning to this clone: The junction does not match germline at one end; this may be a read error. This chain joins TRBV29-1 and TRBJ2-5, with D tentatively TRBD1 (6 bases). The CDR3 sequence is 15 residues long. In germline, CDR1 is SQVTM, CDR2 ANQGSEA. The CDR3 spells CSVEEQGPGQGTQYF. In DNA form, the CDR3 reads TGCAGCGTTGAAGAACAGGGACCGGGGCAAGGGACCCAGTACTTC.

The chain couples TRBV19 to TRBJ1-5; D ambiguous. The CDR3 has 16 residues. Trimming removed 7 bases from V and 2 bases from J, with 18 bases in between. Per germline, CDR1 LNHDA and CDR2 SQIVND (reference sequence). The CDR3, as DNA: TGTGCCAGTAATAGCGTTCTAGGGCTGGGCAATCAGCCCCAGCATTTT. Amino acid sequence: CASNSVLGLGNQPQHF.

Details on this clone: Other nucleotide sequences from this sample produce the same CDR3. The CDR3 DNA sequence: TGTGCCAGTAGCCCCGCTAGCGGGGCCACAGATACGCAGTATTTT. It codes for CASSPASGATDTQYF. The V gene is TRBV19, the J gene TRBJ2-3, with 9 bases matching TRBD2. CDR3 size: 15 residues. The germline gives CDR1 LNHDA, CDR2 SQIVND (reference sequence). Trimming at V came to 6 bases and at J to 2 bases, leaving 6 bases not matched to a gene. The whole variable domain, filled in from reference TRBV19 and TRBJ2-3, reads DGGITQSPKYLFRKEGQNVTLSCEQNLNHDAMYWYRQDPGQGLRLIYYSQIVNDFQKGDIAEGYSVSREKKESFPLTVTSAQKNPTAFYLCASSPASGATDTQYFGPGTRLTVL.

The gene calls are TRBV6-1 and TRBJ1-2; D perhaps matches TRBD1 (5 bases). The CDR3 is 15 residues long. Trimming left V 2 bases short and J 0 bases short, with 10 bases between. CDR1 is MNHNS and CDR2 is SASEGT in the germline V gene. The CDR3 bases are TGTGCCAGCAGTGAAAGTACAGGAACTAACTATGGCTACACCTTC. Encoded protein: CASSESTGTNYGYTF.

The chain combines TRBV19 with TRBJ2-7, with 11 bases aligning to TRBD2. With V trimmed by 5 bases and J by 7 bases, 10 bases remained unmatched. CDR1 and CDR2 (germline): LNHDA, SQIVND (reference sequence). The CDR3 contains 15 residues. This CDR3 is CASSPGLAGAWEQYF. CDR3 sequence (DNA): TGTGCCAGTAGTCCCGGACTAGCGGGCGCGTGGGAGCAGTACTTC. Full variable domain (outside the CDR3, taken from reference TRBV19 and TRBJ2-7): DGGITQSPKYLFRKEGQNVTLSCEQNLNHDAMYWYRQDPGQGLRLIYYSQIVNDFQKGDIAEGYSVSREKKESFPLTVTSAQKNPTAFYLCASSPGLAGAWEQYFGPGTRLTVT.

The genes are TRBV2 and TRBJ2-1, with D perhaps matching TRBD1 (6 bases). Germline V gene lookup returns CDR1 SNHLY and CDR2 FYNNEI. This CDR3 has 13 residues. V dropped 2 bases and J dropped 4 bases, with 6 bases sitting between them. As DNA, the CDR3 is TGTGCCAGCAGTGAACAGGGGTACAATGAGCAGTTCTTC. It specifies CASSEQGYNEQFF.

The chain recombines TRBV14 with TRBJ2-5, with 10 bases matching TRBD1. This CDR3 comprises 17 residues. Trimming at V came to 4 bases and at J to 4 bases, leaving 12 bases not matched to a gene. The germline V gene has CDR1 SGHDN and CDR2 FVKESK. The CDR3 sequence: CASSPGTGVVGAETQYF. DNA of the CDR3: TGTGCCAGCAGCCCCGGGACAGGGGTCGTTGGGGCAGAGACCCAGTACTTC.

The chain has TRBV29-1 and TRBJ2-1, with D possibly being TRBD2 (6 bases). This CDR3 has 15 amino acids. The germline V and J ends were trimmed by 1 base and 4 bases, with 14 bases remaining between them. Germline assignment: CDR1 SQVTM and CDR2 ANQGSEA. CDR3 in amino acids: CSVEGAEEGYNEQFF. Here the CDR3 DNA reads TGCAGCGTTGAAGGTGCGGAGGAGGGTTACAATGAGCAGTTCTTC.

The chain recombines TRBV2 with TRBJ1-5; the match to TRBD1 covers 10 bases. V was pared by 6 bases and J by 3 bases, with 5 bases of the junction left unmatched. The CDR3 is made up of 15 amino acids. Looked up from germline, CDR1 is SNHLY and CDR2 is FYNNEI. CDR3 amino acids: CASRKDRGDNQPQHF. CDR3 nucleotide sequence: TGTGCCAGCAGGAAGGACAGGGGGGACAATCAGCCCCAGCATTTT.

The rearrangement joins TRBV28 to TRBJ1-5; TRBD1 agrees at 10 bases. The CDR3 has 17 residues. CDR1 is MDHEN, CDR2 SYDVKM, per germline. V lost 10 bases to trimming and J lost 4 bases; unmatched junction nucleotides: 16. The CDR3 here is CATGGGGGQGLNQPQHF. The CDR3 DNA follows: TGTGCCACCGGGGGGGGTGGGGGACAGGGGTTGAATCAGCCCCAGCATTTT.

The chain carries TRBV7-2 and TRBJ1-5; D gene unclear. CDR3 length: 14 residues. Trimming removed 1 base at V and 4 bases at J, with 8 bases between. Germline-derived CDR1 and CDR2 are SGHTA and FQGNSA. Here the CDR3 DNA reads TGTGCCAGCAGCTTAGTTTCCGAGAATCAGCCCCAGCATTTT. It yields the protein CASSLVSENQPQHF.

The genes are TRBV11-2 and TRBJ2-3; TRBD2 is a possible D gene (6 bases). Trimming pared 3 bases from V and 2 bases from J, leaving 18 bases between. The CDR3 is made up of 17 amino acids. The germline CDR1 and CDR2 sequences are SGHAT and FQNNGV. CDR3 bases: TGTGCCAGCAGCTTTTTCGGGGGTTATGATGACACAGATACGCAGTATTTT. Protein: CASSFFGGYDDTDTQYF.

This clone appeared once. The chain couples TRBV5-1 to TRBJ2-7, with 8 bases matching TRBD2. The CDR3 sequence is 16 residues long. CDR1 is SGHRS, CDR2 YFSETQ, per germline. The ends lost 5 bases at V and 0 bases at J; junction bases unmatched: 10. The CDR3 sequence is CASRARSGGVSYEQYF. The CDR3 DNA reads TGCGCCAGCAGGGCGAGGAGCGGGGGTGTCTCCTACGAGCAGTACTTC.